The present T cell receptor beta chain was sequenced within a study of T cells after yellow fever vaccination. TCRdb ran MiXCR on the 5' RACE reads and lists one entry per CDR3 protein. The sample includes under 600,000 distinct CDR3 sequences, 20% to 25% seen only once; the top ten take approximately 15%. V was cut by 8 bases and J by 0 bases, with 14 bases left in between. Germline CDR1 reads MNHEY; CDR2 reads SVGEGT. The CDR3 is 16 residues long. This clonotype was seen only a few times. The origin of this receptor is a man younger than 35 who received the YFV17D yellow fever vaccine. The sample consisted of PBMCs, taken about 20 days after the first yellow fever vaccination. This chain joins TRBV6-2 or TRBV6-3 and TRBJ2-6; a possible D gene is TRBD1 (6 bases). CDR3 bases: TGTGCCAGCCGTAGGACAGTCCCCTCTGGGGCCAACGTCCTGACTTTC. Translation: CASRRTVPSGANVLTF.